This TCR beta chain emerged from a study of CD8 T cells in Susac syndrome (dated by TCRdb to about 2019). Concerning the study at large: Whether CD8+ T cell activation and differentiation in Susac syndrome was antigen driven was tested using repertoire sequencing. The study compared CD8+ T cell repertoire clonality among 11 to 12 healthy donors, roughly 14 Susac syndrome patients and roughly 16 multiple sclerosis patients.

In the case of this clonotype: The antigen it binds to is not known. No much larger clone is present one base from it, and per-base qualities are unavailable.

RNA was extracted using the RNeasy kit, and roughly 0.5 to 1 microgram was reverse transcribed with random hexamers. TCR beta CDR3 regions were amplified with the immunoSEQ multiplex PCR assay covering 54 Vbeta and 13 Jbeta segments. PCR amplification bias was corrected by using a synthetic template baseline for primer optimization and computational correction. In the paper's pipeline: Reads were annotated to V, D and J genes per IMGT and analyzed with immunoSEQ Analyzer, keeping only productive sequences. To calculate clonality, Shannon entropy was normalized by log2 of the number of productive unique sequences and then subtracted from one. For each patient and control, public and private clones were evaluated among the 100 most prevalent clones. Clones were defined as Susac-specific if absent from the healthy and MS cohorts, from some 1,000 published viral clones and from other ImmuneACCESS disease sequences. The public sequencing data were trimmed at Q25 with fastp and processed into clonotypes with MiXCR by TCRdb, which kept only in-frame beta chains. Identical CDR3 proteins give one entry, which carries the most common genes and DNA. The V and J calls follow TCRdb's processing rather than the paper's. Recorded for this sample are around 150,000 distinct CDR3 sequences; over 85% of them occurred a single time. The ten largest clones take up about 0.25% of the sample.

Peripheral blood CD8+ and CD4+ T cells from healthy donors, Susac syndrome patients and multiple sclerosis patients were profiled using high-throughput TCR beta sequencing. Healthy donors were included as age- and sex-matched controls. Bulk CD8+ and CD4+ T cells were purified by magnetic negative isolation, while CD8+ TEMRA cells were enriched using FACS. Blood was drawn into EDTA tubes, processed within 24 hours, and PBMCs were isolated by density gradient centrifugation. PBMCs destined for TCR sequencing were cryopreserved in liquid nitrogen and later thawed in a 37 °C water bath. The sorted or isolated CD4+, CD8+ and CD8+ TEMRA cells had a purity of 90% or higher. Beyond this particular receptor, the publication reports: The TCR sequencing and HLA analysis was acknowledged to have included a relatively small number of individuals.

The TCR originated in a human donor in good health. The material sequenced was CD8+ T cells from PBMCs.

The bases read TGTGCCAGCAGCAAAGATTTGGTACGGTATGAAGCTTTCTTT. This gives the protein CASSKDLVRYEAFF. The V and J genes are TRBV21-1 and TRBJ1-1. TRBV21-1 is given as a pseudogene. The CDR3 spans 14 residues, from the cysteine through the phenylalanine. The DNA shown is the 42-base CDR3, in frame from base 1.